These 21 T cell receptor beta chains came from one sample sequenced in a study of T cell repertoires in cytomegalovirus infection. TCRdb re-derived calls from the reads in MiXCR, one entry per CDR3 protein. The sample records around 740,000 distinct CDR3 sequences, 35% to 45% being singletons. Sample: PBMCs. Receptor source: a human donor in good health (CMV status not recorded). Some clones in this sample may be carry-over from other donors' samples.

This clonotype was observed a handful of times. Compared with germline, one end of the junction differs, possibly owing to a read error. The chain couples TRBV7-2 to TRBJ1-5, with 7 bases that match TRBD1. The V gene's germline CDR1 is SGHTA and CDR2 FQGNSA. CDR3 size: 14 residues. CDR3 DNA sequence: TGTGCCAGCAACTTACAGGGGCCGGCGCAGCCCCAGCATTTT. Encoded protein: CASNLQGPAQPQHF.

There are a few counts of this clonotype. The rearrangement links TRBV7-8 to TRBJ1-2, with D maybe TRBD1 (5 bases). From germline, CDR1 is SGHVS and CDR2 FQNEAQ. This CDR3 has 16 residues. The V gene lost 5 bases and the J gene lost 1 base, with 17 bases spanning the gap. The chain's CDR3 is CASSGRVGLGNYGYTF. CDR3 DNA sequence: TGTGCCAGCAGCGGCCGGGTGGGGCTGGGTAACTATGGCTACACCTTC. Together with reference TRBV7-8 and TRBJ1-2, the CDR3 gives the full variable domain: GAGVSQSPRYKVAKRGQDVALRCDPISGHVSLFWYQQALGQGPEFLTYFQNEAQLDKSGLPSDRFFAERPEGSVSTLKIQRTQQEDSAVYLCASSGRVGLGNYGYTFGSGTRLTVV.

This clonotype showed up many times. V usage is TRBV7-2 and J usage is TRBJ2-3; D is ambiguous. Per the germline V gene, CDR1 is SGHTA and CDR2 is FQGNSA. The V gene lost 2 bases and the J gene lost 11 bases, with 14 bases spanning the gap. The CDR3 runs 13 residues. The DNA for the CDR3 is TGTGCCAGCAGCTTAACGCATAGCTCTGTGCAGTATTTT. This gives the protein CASSLTHSSVQYF.

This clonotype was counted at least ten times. The CDR3 reads CASSPQTYEQYF. The CDR3 DNA is TGTGCCAGCAGCCCTCAGACCTACGAGCAGTACTTC. The chain uses TRBV7-9 and TRBJ2-7; D remains unclear. Trimming removed 5 bases at V and 2 bases at J, with 7 bases between. The CDR3 covers 12 residues. Germline V lookup: CDR1 SEHNR, CDR2 FQNEAQ (reference sequence).

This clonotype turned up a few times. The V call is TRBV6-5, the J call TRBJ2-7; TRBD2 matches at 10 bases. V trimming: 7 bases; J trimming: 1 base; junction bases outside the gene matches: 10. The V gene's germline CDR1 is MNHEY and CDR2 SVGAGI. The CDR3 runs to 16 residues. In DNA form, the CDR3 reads TGTGCCAGCAAAAAATCCGGGACTAGCGCATCCTACGAGCAGTACTTC. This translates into CASKKSGTSASYEQYF.

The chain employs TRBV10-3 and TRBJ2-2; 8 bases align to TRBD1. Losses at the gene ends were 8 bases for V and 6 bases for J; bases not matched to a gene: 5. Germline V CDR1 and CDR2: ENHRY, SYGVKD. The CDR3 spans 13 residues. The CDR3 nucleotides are TGTGCCATCGGAACAGGGGGACCCGGGGAGCTGTTTTTT. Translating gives CAIGTGGPGELFF.

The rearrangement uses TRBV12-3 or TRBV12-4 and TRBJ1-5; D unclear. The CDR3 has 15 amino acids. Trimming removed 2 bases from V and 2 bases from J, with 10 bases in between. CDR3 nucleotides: TGTGCCAGCAGTTTATTACCCCCCGGCAATCAGCCCCAGCATTTT. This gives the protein CASSLLPPGNQPQHF.

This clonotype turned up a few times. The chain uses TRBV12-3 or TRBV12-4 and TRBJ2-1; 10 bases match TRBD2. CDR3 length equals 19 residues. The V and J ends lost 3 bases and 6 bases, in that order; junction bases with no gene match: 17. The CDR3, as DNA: TGTGCCAGCAGTTTGAGGCACGACTGGAGCGGGGGGGCCGGCAATGAGCAGTTCTTC. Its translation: CASSLRHDWSGGAGNEQFF.

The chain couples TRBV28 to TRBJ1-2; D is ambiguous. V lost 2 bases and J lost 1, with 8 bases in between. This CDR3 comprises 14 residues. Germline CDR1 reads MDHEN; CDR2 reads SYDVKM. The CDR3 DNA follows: TGTGCCAGCAGTTTAGTCACCGTTAACTATGGCTACACCTTC. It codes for CASSLVTVNYGYTF.

CDR3 in DNA: TGTGCCAGTAGTATTCCCCCAGGGGGCTATCGGCATTCACCCCTCCACTTT. Translated: CASSIPPGGYRHSPLHF. This chain connects TRBV19 to TRBJ1-6, with 8 bases aligning to TRBD1. The CDR3 runs to 17 residues. The trim removed 3 bases at V and 8 bases at J, leaving 12 bases unmatched. Germline V gene lookup returns CDR1 LNHDA and CDR2 SQIVND (reference sequence).

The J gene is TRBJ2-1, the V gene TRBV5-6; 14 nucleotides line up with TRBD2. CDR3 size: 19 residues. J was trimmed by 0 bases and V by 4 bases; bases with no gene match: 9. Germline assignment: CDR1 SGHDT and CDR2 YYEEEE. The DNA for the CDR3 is TGTGCCAGCAGCAGTACCGGGACTAGCGGGAGAAGCTCCTACAATGAGCAGTTCTTC. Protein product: CASSSTGTSGRSSYNEQFF. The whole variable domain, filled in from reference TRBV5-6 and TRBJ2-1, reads DAGVTQSPTHLIKTRGQQVTLRCSPKSGHDTVSWYQQALGQGPQFIFQYYEEEERQRGNFPDRFSGHQFPNYSSELNVNALLLGDSALYLCASSSTGTSGRSSYNEQFFGPGTRLTVL.

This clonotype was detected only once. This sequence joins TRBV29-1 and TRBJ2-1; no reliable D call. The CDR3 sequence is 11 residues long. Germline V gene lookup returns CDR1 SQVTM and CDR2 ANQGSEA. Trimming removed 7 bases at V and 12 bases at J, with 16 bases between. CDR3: CSAELNIGQFF. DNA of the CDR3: TGCAGCGCGGAACTAAATATTGGGCAGTTCTTC.

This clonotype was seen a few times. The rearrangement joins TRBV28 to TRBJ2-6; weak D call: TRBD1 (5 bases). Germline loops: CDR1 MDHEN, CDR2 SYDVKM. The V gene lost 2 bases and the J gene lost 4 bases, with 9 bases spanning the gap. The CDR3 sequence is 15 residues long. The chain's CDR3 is CASSLARAGANVLTF. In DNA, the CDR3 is TGTGCCAGCAGTTTAGCCAGGGCAGGGGCCAACGTCCTGACTTTC.

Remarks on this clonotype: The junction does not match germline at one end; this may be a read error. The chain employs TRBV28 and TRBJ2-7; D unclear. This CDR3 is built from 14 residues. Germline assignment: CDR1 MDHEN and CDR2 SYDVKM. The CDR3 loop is CASSLLSGSPPYIF. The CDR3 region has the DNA TGTGCCAGCAGTTTACTTTCGGGCAGTCCCCCGTATATCTTC.

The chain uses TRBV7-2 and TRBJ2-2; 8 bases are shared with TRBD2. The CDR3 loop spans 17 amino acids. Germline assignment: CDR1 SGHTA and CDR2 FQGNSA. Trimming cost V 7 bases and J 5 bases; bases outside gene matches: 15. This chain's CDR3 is CASNPGGGSRGTGELFF. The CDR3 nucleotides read TGTGCCAGCAACCCGGGGGGGGGCTCTCGGGGAACCGGGGAGCTGTTTTTT.

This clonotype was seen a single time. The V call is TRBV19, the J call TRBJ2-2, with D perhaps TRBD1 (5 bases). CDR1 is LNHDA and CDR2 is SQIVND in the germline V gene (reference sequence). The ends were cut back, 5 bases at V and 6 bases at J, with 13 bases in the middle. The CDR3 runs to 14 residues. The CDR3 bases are TGTGCCAGTAGTCCCCTCAGGGTCCCCGGGGAGCTGTTTTTT. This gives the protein CASSPLRVPGELFF.

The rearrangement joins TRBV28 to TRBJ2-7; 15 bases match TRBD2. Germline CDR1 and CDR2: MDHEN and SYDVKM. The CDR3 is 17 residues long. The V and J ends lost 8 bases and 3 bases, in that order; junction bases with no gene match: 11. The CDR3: CASARGGLAGGLYEQYF. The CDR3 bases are TGTGCCAGCGCTAGGGGGGGACTAGCGGGAGGTCTCTACGAGCAGTACTTC.

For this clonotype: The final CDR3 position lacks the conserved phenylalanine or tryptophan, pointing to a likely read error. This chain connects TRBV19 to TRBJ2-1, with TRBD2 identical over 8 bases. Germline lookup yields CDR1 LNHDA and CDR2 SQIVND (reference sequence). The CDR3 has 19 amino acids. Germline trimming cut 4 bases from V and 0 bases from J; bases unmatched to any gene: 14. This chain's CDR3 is CASSRGRASGFSSYNEQFL. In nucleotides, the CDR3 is TGTGCCAGTAGTAGAGGAAGGGCTAGCGGGTTTAGCTCCTACAATGAGCAGTTCTTA.

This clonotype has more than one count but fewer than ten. CDR3 loop: CSAQDGPWETQYF. The CDR3 DNA reads TGCAGCGCCCAAGACGGGCCATGGGAGACCCAGTACTTC. The genes are TRBV29-1 and TRBJ2-5; no firm D call. The V gene lost 7 bases and the J gene lost 5 bases, with 17 bases spanning the gap. The CDR3 has 13 residues. Germline V gene lookup returns CDR1 SQVTM and CDR2 ANQGSEA.

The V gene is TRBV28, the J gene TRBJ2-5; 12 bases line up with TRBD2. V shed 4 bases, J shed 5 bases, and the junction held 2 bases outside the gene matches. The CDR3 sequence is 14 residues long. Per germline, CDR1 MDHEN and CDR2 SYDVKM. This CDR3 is CASSSTSGSETQYF. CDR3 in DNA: TGTGCCAGCAGTTCGACTAGCGGGAGTGAGACCCAGTACTTC. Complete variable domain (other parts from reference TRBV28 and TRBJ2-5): DVKVTQSSRYLVKRTGEKVFLECVQDMDHENMFWYRQDPGLGLRLIYFSYDVKMKEKGDIPEGYSVSREKKERFSLILESASTNQTSMYLCASSSTSGSETQYFGPGTRLLVL.

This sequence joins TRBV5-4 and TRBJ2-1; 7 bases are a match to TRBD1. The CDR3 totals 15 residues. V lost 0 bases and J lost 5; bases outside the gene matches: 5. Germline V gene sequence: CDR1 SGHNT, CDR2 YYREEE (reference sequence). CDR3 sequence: CASSLGGTVNNEQFF. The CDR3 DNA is TGTGCCAGCAGCTTGGGGGGGACAGTAAACAATGAGCAGTTCTTC.